This TCR beta chain was identified during a study of shared clonotypes between healthy human individuals. Broader study findings: Among non-shared clonotypes, generation probabilities were lower than among those shared by all four donors. Rarefaction revealed incomplete sorted-subset sequencing despite large depth.

Clones were read by immunoSEQ multiplex PCR, and TCRdb kept only the in-frame ones, dropping some. This table holds about 680,000 clones, just over 90% found once. Note on this clone: Its specificity is not known.

The naive CD8 population came from CD45RO-negative cells selected for CCR7, without terminally differentiated effector memory CD45RA+ cells. The germline V and J ends were trimmed by 2 bases and 3 bases, with 8 bases remaining between them. Germline CDR1 is SGHNT and CDR2 is YENEEA. The CDR3 length is 13 residues. The sequence was collected from a man aged 30 to 45 in good health. The V gene is TRBV11-3, the J gene TRBJ2-7, with D hard to call. Sequences were obtained from naive CD8+ T cells sorted from blood. The CDR3 here is CASSLRQHYEQYF. CDR3 in DNA: TGTGCCAGCAGCTTAAGGCAACACTACGAGCAGTACTTC.